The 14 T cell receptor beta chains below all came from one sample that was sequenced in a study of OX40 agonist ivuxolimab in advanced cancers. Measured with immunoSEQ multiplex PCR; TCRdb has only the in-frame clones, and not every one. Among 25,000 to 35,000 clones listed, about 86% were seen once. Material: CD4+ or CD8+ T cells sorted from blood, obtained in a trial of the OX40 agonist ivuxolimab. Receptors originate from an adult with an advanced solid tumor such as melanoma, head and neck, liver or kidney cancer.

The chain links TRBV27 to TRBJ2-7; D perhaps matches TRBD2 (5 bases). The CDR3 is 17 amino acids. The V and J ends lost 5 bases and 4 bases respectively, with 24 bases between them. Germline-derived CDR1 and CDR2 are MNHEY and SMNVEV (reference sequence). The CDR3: CASSLLSPGLRSYEQYF. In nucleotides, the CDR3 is TGTGCCAGCAGTCTCCTATCCCCGGGATTGAGGTCATACGAGCAGTACTTC.

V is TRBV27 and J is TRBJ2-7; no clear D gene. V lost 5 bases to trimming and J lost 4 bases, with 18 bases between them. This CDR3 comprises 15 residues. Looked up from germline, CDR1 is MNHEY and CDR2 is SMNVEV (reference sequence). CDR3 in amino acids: CASSPHTRVVYEQYF. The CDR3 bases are TGTGCCAGCAGTCCCCATACCCGGGTGGTGTACGAGCAGTACTTC.

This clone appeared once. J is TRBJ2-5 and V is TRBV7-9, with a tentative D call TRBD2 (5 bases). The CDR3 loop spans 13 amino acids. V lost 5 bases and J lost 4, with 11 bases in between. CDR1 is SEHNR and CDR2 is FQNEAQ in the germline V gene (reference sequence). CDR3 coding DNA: TGTGCCAGCAGCGCTAGGACTGGAGAGACCCAGTACTTC. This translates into CASSARTGETQYF.

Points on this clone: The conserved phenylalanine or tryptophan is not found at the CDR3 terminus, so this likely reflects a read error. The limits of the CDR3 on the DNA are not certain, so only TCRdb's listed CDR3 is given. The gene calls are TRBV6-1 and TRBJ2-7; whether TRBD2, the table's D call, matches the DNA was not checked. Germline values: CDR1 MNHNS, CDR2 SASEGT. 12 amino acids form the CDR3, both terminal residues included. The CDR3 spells CASSESGTPGPL.

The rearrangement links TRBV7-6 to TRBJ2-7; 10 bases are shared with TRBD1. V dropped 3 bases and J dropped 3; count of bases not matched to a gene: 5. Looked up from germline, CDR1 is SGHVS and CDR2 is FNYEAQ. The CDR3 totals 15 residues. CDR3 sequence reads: CASSFSDRGLYEQYF. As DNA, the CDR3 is TGTGCCAGCAGCTTTAGCGACAGGGGGCTCTACGAGCAGTACTTC.

CDR3 nucleotide sequence: TGTGCCAGCAGTCGAGACAGGGACAGGGACTACGAGCAGTACTTC. Translating gives CASSRDRDRDYEQYF. J is TRBJ2-7 and V is TRBV6-6; TRBD1 matches 9 bases. J lost 3 bases, V lost 5 bases, and 8 bases had no gene match. CDR3 length: 15 residues. The germline V gene encodes CDR1 MNHNY and CDR2 SVGAGI (reference sequence).

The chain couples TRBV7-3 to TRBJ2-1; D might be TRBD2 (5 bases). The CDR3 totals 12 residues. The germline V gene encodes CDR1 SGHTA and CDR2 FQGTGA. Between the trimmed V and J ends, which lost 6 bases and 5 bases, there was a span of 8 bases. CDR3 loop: CASSPGNNEQFF. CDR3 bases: TGTGCCAGCAGTCCGGGGAACAATGAGCAGTTCTTC.

CDR3 sequence reads: CASSQSNEQFF. In nucleotides, the CDR3 is TGCGCCAGCAGCCAAAGCAATGAGCAGTTCTTC. The chain is built from TRBV4-1 and TRBJ2-1; D is undetermined. CDR3 length equals 11 residues. Germline-derived CDR1 and CDR2 are MGHRA and YSYEKL. Trimming left V 2 bases short and J 6 bases short, with 2 bases between.

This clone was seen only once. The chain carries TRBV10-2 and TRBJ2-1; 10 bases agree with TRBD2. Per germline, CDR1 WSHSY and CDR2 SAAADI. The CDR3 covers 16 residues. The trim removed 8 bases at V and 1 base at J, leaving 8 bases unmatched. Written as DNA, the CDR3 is TGCGCCAGCGAAGGTAGCGGGAGGAATTCCTACAATGAGCAGTTCTTC. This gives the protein CASEGSGRNSYNEQFF.

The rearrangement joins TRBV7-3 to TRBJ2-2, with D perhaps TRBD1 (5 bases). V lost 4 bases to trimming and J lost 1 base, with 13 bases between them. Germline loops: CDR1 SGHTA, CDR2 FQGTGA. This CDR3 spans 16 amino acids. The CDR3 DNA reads TGTGCCAGCAGCTCAAAACGGACACTGAACACCGGGGAGCTGTTTTTT. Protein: CASSSKRTLNTGELFF.

The CDR3 loop is CASSFPPGELFF. The CDR3 bases are TGTGCCAGCAGCTTTCCTCCCGGGGAGCTGTTTTTT. The chain couples TRBV7-3 to TRBJ2-2, with unresolved D. Germline loops: CDR1 SGHTA, CDR2 FQGTGA. CDR3 size: 12 residues. The germline V and J ends were trimmed by 3 bases and 6 bases, with 5 bases remaining between them.

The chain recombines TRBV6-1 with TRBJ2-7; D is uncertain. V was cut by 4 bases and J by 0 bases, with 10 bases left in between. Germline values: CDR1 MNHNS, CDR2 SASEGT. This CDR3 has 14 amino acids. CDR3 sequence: CASSGMGNSYEQYF. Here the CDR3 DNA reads TGTGCCAGCAGTGGGATGGGGAACTCCTACGAGCAGTACTTC.

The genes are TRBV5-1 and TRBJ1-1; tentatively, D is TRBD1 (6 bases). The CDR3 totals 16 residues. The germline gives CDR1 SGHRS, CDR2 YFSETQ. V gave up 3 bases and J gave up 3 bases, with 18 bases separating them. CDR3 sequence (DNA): TGCGCCAGCAGCTGGGTGCCACAGGGCGAGGACACTGAAGCTTTCTTT. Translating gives CASSWVPQGEDTEAFF.

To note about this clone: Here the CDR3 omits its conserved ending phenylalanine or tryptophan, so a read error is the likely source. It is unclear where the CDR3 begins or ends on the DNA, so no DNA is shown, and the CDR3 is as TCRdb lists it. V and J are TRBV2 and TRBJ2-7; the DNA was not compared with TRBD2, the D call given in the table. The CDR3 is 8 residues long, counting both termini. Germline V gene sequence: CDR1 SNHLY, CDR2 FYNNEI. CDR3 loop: CASSIEWS.